This section outlines one T cell receptor beta chain sequence together with its context. Its antigen remains unidentified. TCRdb keeps only in-frame clones here, not all; method: immunoSEQ multiplex PCR. The table records roughly 90,000 clones, about 93% of them present only once. The V end lost 3 bases, the J end lost 6 bases, and 13 bases lay between the germline ends. The CDR3 runs 13 residues. Germline CDR1 reads SGHRS; CDR2 reads YFSETQ. This sample was taken from a study of graft-versus-host responses after intestinal transplantation. The V and J genes are TRBV5-1 and TRBJ2-7, with D tentatively TRBD1 or TRBD2 (5 bases each). The source of this sequence is a human donor who received an intestinal transplant. The source material was unstimulated CD8+ T cells sorted from spleen or lymph node cells, sampled before intestinal transplant. This CDR3 reads CASSWDGALEQYF. In DNA form, the CDR3 reads TGCGCCAGCAGCTGGGACGGGGCCCTCGAGCAGTACTTC.